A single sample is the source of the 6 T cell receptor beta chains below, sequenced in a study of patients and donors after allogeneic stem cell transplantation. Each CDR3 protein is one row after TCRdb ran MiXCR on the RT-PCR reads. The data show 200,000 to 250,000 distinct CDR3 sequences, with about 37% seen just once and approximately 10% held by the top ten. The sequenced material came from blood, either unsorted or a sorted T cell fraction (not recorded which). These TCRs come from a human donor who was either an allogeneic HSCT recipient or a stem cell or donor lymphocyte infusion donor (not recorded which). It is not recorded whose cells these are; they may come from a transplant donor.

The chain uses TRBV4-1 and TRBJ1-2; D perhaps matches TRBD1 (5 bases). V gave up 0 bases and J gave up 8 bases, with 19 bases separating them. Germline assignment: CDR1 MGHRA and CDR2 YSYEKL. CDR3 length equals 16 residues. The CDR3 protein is CASSQDGPGREGGYTF. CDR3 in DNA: TGCGCCAGCAGCCAAGATGGGCCTGGCAGGGAGGGAGGCTACACCTTC.

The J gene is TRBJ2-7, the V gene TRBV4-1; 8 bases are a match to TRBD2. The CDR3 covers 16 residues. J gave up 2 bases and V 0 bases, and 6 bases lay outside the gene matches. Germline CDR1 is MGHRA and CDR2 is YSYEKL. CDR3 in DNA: TGCGCCAGCAGCCAAGATACCGGGGGGGCCCCCTACGAGCAGTACTTC. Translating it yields CASSQDTGGAPYEQYF.

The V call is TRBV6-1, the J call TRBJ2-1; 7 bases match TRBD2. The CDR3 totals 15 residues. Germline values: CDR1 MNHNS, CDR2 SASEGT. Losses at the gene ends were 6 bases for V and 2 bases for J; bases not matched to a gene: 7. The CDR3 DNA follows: TGTGCCAGCAGCCTCACTAGCGTACCCTACAATGAGCAGTTCTTC. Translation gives CASSLTSVPYNEQFF.

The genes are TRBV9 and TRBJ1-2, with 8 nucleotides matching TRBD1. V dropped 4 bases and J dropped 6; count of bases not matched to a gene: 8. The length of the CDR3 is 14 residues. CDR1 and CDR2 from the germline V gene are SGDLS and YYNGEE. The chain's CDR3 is CASSLVPGGHGYTF. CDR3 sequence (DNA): TGTGCCAGCAGCCTCGTCCCAGGGGGCCATGGCTACACCTTC.

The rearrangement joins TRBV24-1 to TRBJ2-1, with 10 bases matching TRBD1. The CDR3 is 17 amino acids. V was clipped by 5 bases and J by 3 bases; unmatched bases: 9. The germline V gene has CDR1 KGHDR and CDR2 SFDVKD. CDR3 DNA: TGTGCCACCAGTGCCCCTACGGGGGACAGGGGCTACAATGAGCAGTTCTTC. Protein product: CATSAPTGDRGYNEQFF.

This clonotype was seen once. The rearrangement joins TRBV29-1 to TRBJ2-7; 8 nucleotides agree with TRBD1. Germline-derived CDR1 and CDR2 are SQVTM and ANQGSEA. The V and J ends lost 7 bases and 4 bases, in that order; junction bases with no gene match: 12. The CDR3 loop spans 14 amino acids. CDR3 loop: CSAAGTGGGYEQYF. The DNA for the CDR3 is TGCAGCGCCGCCGGGACAGGTGGGGGTTACGAGCAGTACTTC.